The 29 T cell receptor beta chains given below trace back to one sample, sequenced in a study of T cell responses to AZD1222 COVID-19 vaccine (dated by TCRdb to the early 2020s). Library preparation used the immunoSEQ multiplex PCR assay. TCRdb provides this immuneACCESS table in a form limited to in-frame rearrangements. Some clones are lacking; in checked studies, under half of them reflect an unresolved V gene, and why the rest are absent is not known. This sample gives approximately 100,000 clones in total; about 82% of them show up just once. Approximately 1.3% of the sample lies in the top ten. The time point label, read with the paper, signifies: baseline before first vaccination. The sequenced sample was peripheral blood, obtained on day 0 of AZD1222 vaccination. The receptors come from an adult in good health.

The chain carries TRBV6-5 and TRBJ2-7; unclear D gene. Trimming took 5 bases from V and 4 from J, leaving 6 bases between them. The CDR3 is 11 residues long. The germline CDR1 and CDR2 sequences are MNHEY and SVGAGI. The CDR3 DNA follows: TGTGCCAGCAGTAATCGATACGAGCAGTACTTC. This encodes CASSNRYEQYF.

The V gene is TRBV4-2, the J gene TRBJ2-1; 10 nucleotides agree with TRBD2. Germline V gene data show CDR1 as LGHNA and CDR2 as YNFKEQ. Trimming took 0 bases from V and 7 from J; bases not matched to a gene: 3. The CDR3 is 15 residues long. The CDR3 bases are TGTGCCAGCAGCCAAGAAGCGGGAGGGATAAATGAGCAGTTCTTC. Translating it yields CASSQEAGGINEQFF.

The rearrangement uses TRBV10-3 and TRBJ1-2, with D perhaps matching TRBD1 (5 bases). CDR3 length: 16 residues. The V end lost 0 bases, the J end lost 4 bases, and 15 bases lay between the germline ends. Germline V gene lookup returns CDR1 ENHRY and CDR2 SYGVKD. CDR3 loop: CAISESTPRAGYGYTF. CDR3 coding DNA: TGTGCCATCAGTGAGTCGACTCCCAGGGCCGGCTATGGCTACACCTTC.

The gene calls are TRBV21-1 and TRBJ2-2. TRBV21-1 is termed a pseudogene. The CDR3 is 15 residues long. The CDR3 spells CASSNWSPNTGELFF. The CDR3 coding sequence is TGTGCCAGCAGCAATTGGTCCCCGAACACCGGGGAGCTGTTTTTT.

V usage is TRBV29-1 and J usage is TRBJ2-2; 7 bases are shared with TRBD1. Germline V CDR1 and CDR2: SQVTM, ANQGSEA. This CDR3 is built from 15 residues. Trimming removed 4 bases from V and 6 bases from J; junction bases left unmatched: 11. In DNA form, the CDR3 reads TGCAGCGTTGTTAGGGGCACAGGGGCGCCCGGGGAGCTGTTTTTT. It encodes CSVVRGTGAPGELFF.

The chain has TRBV21-1 and TRBJ2-7. TRBV21-1 is flagged as a pseudogene. The CDR3 is 9 residues long. The CDR3 spells CASKDEQYF. In nucleotides, the CDR3 is TGTGCCAGCAAGGACGAGCAGTACTTC.

V is TRBV12-3 or TRBV12-4 and J is TRBJ2-2; D unresolved. The CDR3 has 13 residues. The germline V and J ends were trimmed by 7 bases and 3 bases, with 9 bases remaining between them. The CDR3 spells CASNPRYTGELFF. CDR3 nucleotides: TGTGCCAGCAACCCCCGATACACCGGGGAGCTGTTTTTT.

The chain links TRBV25-1 to TRBJ2-3; perhaps TRBD1 as D (5 bases). The germline V gene has CDR1 MGHDK and CDR2 SYGVNS. The length of the CDR3 is 16 residues. Between the trimmed V and J ends, which lost 0 bases and 0 bases, there was a span of 10 bases. This CDR3 reads CASSEYQGLSTDTQYF. The CDR3 coding sequence is TGTGCCAGCAGTGAATACCAGGGTCTCAGCACAGATACGCAGTATTTT.

The chain joins TRBV9 to TRBJ2-6, with D unresolved. The CDR3 covers 17 residues. Germline V gene data show CDR1 as SGDLS and CDR2 as YYNGEE. Trimming left V 3 bases short and J 0 bases short, with 13 bases between. The DNA for the CDR3 is TGTGCCAGCAGCGAACAAAGTATACCCTCTGGGGCCAACGTCCTGACTTTC. Its translation: CASSEQSIPSGANVLTF.

The sample holds a few counts of this clone. The chain combines TRBV5-1 with TRBJ1-2; D might be TRBD1 (5 bases). The V and J ends lost 1 base and 6 bases respectively, with 13 bases between them. The CDR3 contains 14 residues. Germline V gene data show CDR1 as SGHRS and CDR2 as YFSETQ. CDR3 in DNA: TGCGCCAGCAGCTTGTCCAGGGCTAGCGATGGCTACACCTTC. Amino acid sequence: CASSLSRASDGYTF.

V usage is TRBV3-1 (or the pseudogene TRBV3-2) and J usage is TRBJ2-7; D might be TRBD1 (6 bases). V lost 4 bases and J lost 2, with 12 bases in between. Germline V gene sequence: CDR1 LGHDT, CDR2 YNNKEL (reference sequence). The CDR3 is 14 amino acids. CDR3 amino acids: CASSRRTATYEQYF. The CDR3, as DNA: TGTGCCAGCAGCCGCCGGACAGCTACCTACGAGCAGTACTTC.

This sequence joins TRBV6-1 and TRBJ1-2, with a possible D match to TRBD1 (6 bases). V dropped 2 bases and J dropped 6 bases, with 10 bases sitting between them. The germline CDR1 and CDR2 sequences are MNHNS and SASEGT. This CDR3 contains 13 residues. The CDR3 here is CASSERAGDGYTF. Here the CDR3 DNA reads TGTGCCAGCAGTGAACGGGCAGGGGATGGCTACACCTTC.

The chain is built from TRBV4-1 and TRBJ1-1, with D uncertain. This CDR3 is built from 14 residues. V was trimmed by 4 bases and J by 1 base, leaving 10 bases between them. From germline, CDR1 is MGHRA and CDR2 YSYEKL. The CDR3 bases are TGCGCCAGCAGCCCGTTAGGAGCGAACACTGAAGCTTTCTTT. This sequence encodes CASSPLGANTEAFF.

This clone was counted between two and nine times. The rearrangement links TRBV4-1 to TRBJ1-2; unclear D gene. V was trimmed by 0 bases and J by 1 base, leaving 9 bases between them. This CDR3 comprises 15 residues. In germline, CDR1 is MGHRA, CDR2 YSYEKL. Written as DNA, the CDR3 is TGCGCCAGCAGCCAAGAATGGCAAATTAACTATGGCTACACCTTC. It yields the protein CASSQEWQINYGYTF.

The chain is built from TRBV7-2 and TRBJ2-3; D is uncertain. Germline V lookup: CDR1 SGHTA, CDR2 FQGNSA. CDR3 size: 12 residues. Between the trimmed V and J ends, which lost 2 bases and 4 bases, there was a span of 4 bases. In DNA form, the CDR3 reads TGTGCCAGCAGCTTAATGGCAGATACGCAGTATTTT. It encodes CASSLMADTQYF.

The chain is built from TRBV28 and TRBJ2-7; D could derive from TRBD1 or TRBD2 (5 bases each). The CDR3 has 15 residues. Germline CDR1 reads MDHEN; CDR2 reads SYDVKM. V lost 6 bases to trimming and J lost 1 base, with 16 bases between them. The DNA for the CDR3 is TGTGCCAGCAGCCCCTCAGGGACGGTTTCCTACGAGCAGTACTTC. It is translated as CASSPSGTVSYEQYF.

J is TRBJ1-5 and V is TRBV4-3, with 7 bases aligning to TRBD1. The CDR3 sequence is 16 residues long. Per the germline V gene, CDR1 is LGHNA and CDR2 is YSLEER. The J segment lost 4 bases and the V segment lost 0 bases, leaving 6 bases of the junction unmatched. In DNA, the CDR3 is TGCGCCAGCAGCCAAGAAGTAGGGGGCGCGAATCAGCCCCAGCATTTT. It specifies CASSQEVGGANQPQHF.

This clone was picked up one time. The rearrangement links TRBV28 to TRBJ2-7; 8 nucleotides align to TRBD1. Germline-derived CDR1 and CDR2 are MDHEN and SYDVKM. This CDR3 is 14 amino acids long. Trimming took 4 bases from V and 3 from J; bases not matched to a gene: 5. This chain's CDR3 is CASSSGTGIYEQYF. The CDR3 DNA reads TGTGCCAGCAGTTCCGGGACAGGAATCTACGAGCAGTACTTC.

J is TRBJ1-1 and V is TRBV30, with 11 nucleotides matching TRBD1. CDR1 GTSNPN and CDR2 SVGIG come from the germline V gene (reference sequence). This CDR3 comprises 12 residues. Trimming at V came to 8 bases and at J to 3 bases, leaving 2 bases not matched to a gene. In DNA, the CDR3 is TGTGCCCGGGACAGGGGGGACACTGAAGCTTTCTTT. This gives the protein CARDRGDTEAFF. The full variable domain, with the rest looked up from reference TRBV30 and TRBJ1-1, is SQTIHQWPATLVQPVGSPLSLECTVEGTSNPNLYWYRQAAGRGLQLLFYSVGIGQISSEVPQNLSASRPQDRQFILSSKKLLLSDSGFYLCARDRGDTEAFFGQGTRLTVV.

The chain recombines TRBV2 with TRBJ1-5; TRBD1 might be the D (5 bases). V was pared by 6 bases and J by 0 bases, with 12 bases between. Germline lookup yields CDR1 SNHLY and CDR2 FYNNEI. This CDR3 contains 15 residues. The CDR3 spells CASRRDVNSNQPQHF. For the CDR3, the DNA is TGTGCCAGCAGGAGGGACGTGAATAGCAATCAGCCCCAGCATTTT. Filled out from reference TRBV2 and TRBJ1-5, the complete variable domain reads EPEVTQTPSHQVTQMGQEVILRCVPISNHLYFYWYRQILGQKVEFLVSFYNNEISEKSEIFDDQFSVERPDGSNFTLKIRSTKLEDSAMYFCASRRDVNSNQPQHFGDGTRLSIL.

This clone appeared a few times. The chain has TRBV7-9 and TRBJ1-6, with 9 bases lining up with TRBD1. The V gene end was trimmed by 5 bases and the J gene end by 10 bases; junction bases not matched to a gene: 6. The CDR3 is made up of 14 amino acids. CDR1 and CDR2 (germline): SEHNR, FQNEAQ (reference sequence). The CDR3 spells CASSTGQGGSPLHF. The DNA for the CDR3 is TGTGCCAGCAGCACGGGACAGGGCGGGTCACCCCTCCACTTT. Using reference TRBV7-9 and TRBJ1-6 for the parts outside the CDR3, the full variable domain is DTGVSQNPRHKITKRGQNVTFRCDPISEHNRLYWYRQTLGQGPEFLTYFQNEAQLEKSRLLSDRFSAERPKGSFSTLEIQRTEQGDSAMYLCASSTGQGGSPLHFGNGTRLTVT.

The chain combines TRBV28 with TRBJ2-5; 10 bases map to TRBD2. Germline V gene lookup returns CDR1 MDHEN and CDR2 SYDVKM. This CDR3 spans 16 amino acids. The junction had 9 bases not matched to a gene; V was cut back by 4 bases and J by 4 bases. The CDR3 bases are TGTGCCAGCAGTTGGGGGGGCCTAGCGGGAGCAGAGACCCAGTACTTC. Translated: CASSWGGLAGAETQYF.

The chain recombines TRBV19 with TRBJ2-7; 12 bases are a match to TRBD1. Germline CDR1 and CDR2: LNHDA and SQIVND (reference sequence). CDR3 length equals 14 residues. Unmatched junction bases numbered 7, after V lost 7 bases and J lost 6 bases. For the CDR3, the DNA is TGTGCCAGTATCGGGACAGGGGGCTATGGCGAGCAGTACTTC. Protein: CASIGTGGYGEQYF. The entire variable domain, with the rest obtained from reference TRBV19 and TRBJ2-7, is as follows: DGGITQSPKYLFRKEGQNVTLSCEQNLNHDAMYWYRQDPGQGLRLIYYSQIVNDFQKGDIAEGYSVSREKKESFPLTVTSAQKNPTAFYLCASIGTGGYGEQYFGPGTRLTVT.

This chain connects TRBV4-2 to TRBJ2-1, with 13 bases matching TRBD2. V gave up 4 bases and J gave up 10 bases; unmatched junction bases: 7. The CDR3 runs to 15 residues. Per the germline V gene, CDR1 is LGHNA and CDR2 is YNFKEQ. This chain's CDR3 is CASSRRLAGGGEQFF. CDR3 coding DNA: TGTGCCAGCAGCCGCCGACTAGCGGGAGGAGGGGAGCAGTTCTTC.

The chain links TRBV7-9 to TRBJ2-7; D not resolved. Per germline, CDR1 SEHNR and CDR2 FQNEAQ (reference sequence). The V and J ends lost 3 bases and 7 bases respectively, with 7 bases between them. CDR3 length: 11 residues. DNA for the CDR3: TGTGCCAGCAGCTTTACGAGTGAGCAGTACTTC. Translated: CASSFTSEQYF.

The chain links TRBV5-1 to TRBJ2-5; D perhaps matches TRBD2 (7 bases). The CDR3 totals 14 residues. V lost 2 bases to trimming and J lost 5 bases, with 13 bases between them. Germline V CDR1 and CDR2: SGHRS, YFSETQ. The CDR3, as DNA: TGCGCCAGCAGCTTCTTCGGGGGGCTGGAGACCCAGTACTTC. This sequence encodes CASSFFGGLETQYF.

This clone appeared a single time. The rearrangement joins TRBV15 to TRBJ1-5, with D unresolved. The ends were cut back, 5 bases at V and 1 base at J, with 12 bases in the middle. The CDR3 length is 15 residues. Germline loops: CDR1 LNHNV, CDR2 YYDKDF (reference sequence). CDR3 region: CATSGVPLSNQPQHF. The CDR3 DNA is TGTGCCACCAGCGGTGTCCCCCTGAGCAATCAGCCCCAGCATTTT.

V is TRBV30 and J is TRBJ1-1; no definite D call. The CDR3 has 13 amino acids. CDR1 is GTSNPN, CDR2 SVGIG, per germline (reference sequence). Trimming stripped 1 base from V and 5 bases from J, with 11 bases between. The CDR3 here is CAWSAGVETEAFF. The DNA for the CDR3 is TGTGCCTGGAGTGCCGGCGTGGAAACTGAAGCTTTCTTT. The full variable domain, with the rest looked up from reference TRBV30 and TRBJ1-1, is SQTIHQWPATLVQPVGSPLSLECTVEGTSNPNLYWYRQAAGRGLQLLFYSVGIGQISSEVPQNLSASRPQDRQFILSSKKLLLSDSGFYLCAWSAGVETEAFFGQGTRLTVV.

The gene calls are TRBV11-3 and TRBJ2-7; D unresolved. The germline gives CDR1 SGHNT, CDR2 YENEEA. Trimming removed 0 bases from V and 5 bases from J, with 11 bases in between. This CDR3 contains 14 residues. The CDR3 DNA reads TGTGCCAGCAGCTTAGATCACGGGTCCCACGAGCAGTACTTC. Protein: CASSLDHGSHEQYF.